This T cell receptor (beta chain) is from a study of cytomegalovirus exposure and HLA in healthy donors. PCR used 60 Vbeta primers and 13 Jbeta primers. Profiled with immunoSEQ multiplex PCR; TCRdb holds only in-frame clones, not every one. This table holds roughly 200,000 clones, 79% found once. V lost 1 base, J lost 7 bases, and 9 bases lay in between. CDR3 size: 13 residues. Germline V gene data show CDR1 as SGHRS and CDR2 as YFSETQ. Sequencing used PBMCs. The chain combines TRBV5-1 with TRBJ2-4; no firm D call. The receptor was derived from a woman between 40 and 50 years old in good health and CMV-seronegative. Written as DNA, the CDR3 is TGCGCCAGCAGCTTGCTCATTGGCAACATTCAGTACTTC. This encodes CASSLLIGNIQYF.